A single sample gave rise to the 24 T cell receptor beta chains below, sequenced in a study of cytomegalovirus exposure and HLA in healthy donors. Method: immunoSEQ multiplex PCR; TCRdb's copy keeps in-frame clones and lacks some. The sample contains around 120,000 clones, around 90% of which appear only once. Input material: PBMCs. The receptors stem from a woman under 30 in good health and CMV-seronegative.

The J gene is TRBJ2-7, the V gene TRBV2, with TRBD1 matching over 7 bases. The CDR3 loop spans 13 amino acids. Germline CDR1 reads SNHLY; CDR2 reads FYNNEI. V was pared by 7 bases and J by 0 bases, with 3 bases of the junction left unmatched. As DNA, the CDR3 is TGTGCCAGCACCGGACAGGACTCCTACGAGCAGTACTTC. Encoded protein: CASTGQDSYEQYF.

The chain links TRBV10-2 to TRBJ2-7, with D unresolved. With 0 bases removed from V and 4 bases from J, the gap between germline ends came to 16 bases. The CDR3 is 16 amino acids. The germline CDR1 and CDR2 sequences are WSHSY and SAAADI. The CDR3 reads CASSESGRRRIYEQYF. In DNA form, the CDR3 reads TGCGCCAGCAGTGAGTCAGGCCGGAGACGTATTTACGAGCAGTACTTC.

The genes are TRBV27 and TRBJ1-3, with 9 bases fitting TRBD1. The CDR3 extends over 16 amino acids. Germline CDR1 is MNHEY and CDR2 is SMNVEV (reference sequence). Trimming cost V 2 bases and J 0 bases; bases outside gene matches: 2. The CDR3 loop reads CASSLGTGFSGNTIYF. The CDR3 DNA follows: TGTGCCAGCAGTTTAGGGACAGGGTTCTCTGGAAACACCATATATTTT.

V gene TRBV5-4 combines with J gene TRBJ1-2; 8 nucleotides match TRBD1. CDR3 length equals 18 residues. Trimming cost V 1 base and J 8 bases; bases outside gene matches: 19. Per the germline V gene, CDR1 is SGHNT and CDR2 is YYREEE (reference sequence). Here the CDR3 reads CASSLSPPLDRAGEGYTF. The CDR3 nucleotides are TGTGCCAGCAGCTTGAGCCCCCCCCTGGACAGGGCTGGCGAAGGCTACACCTTC.

This clone showed up just once. The chain carries TRBV23-1 and TRBJ1-1; 12 bases fit TRBD1. TRBV23-1 is labeled an ORF, and its function is uncertain. The ends lost 4 bases at V and 1 base at J; junction bases unmatched: 10. CDR3 length equals 18 residues. In DNA form, the CDR3 reads TGCGCCAGCAGTCGGCGCCGGGACAGGGGGCCTCAGAACACTGAAGCTTTCTTT. This sequence encodes CASSRRRDRGPQNTEAFF.

The rearrangement uses TRBV11-3 and TRBJ2-1, with 9 bases aligning to TRBD2. The CDR3 length is 19 residues. CDR1 SGHNT and CDR2 YENEEA come from the germline V gene. V trimming: 4 bases; J trimming: 1 base; junction bases outside the gene matches: 14. The CDR3 DNA follows: TGTGCCAGCAGCTCCACTCCCTCGGCTAGCGGGATGTCCTACAATGAGCAGTTCTTC. This encodes CASSSTPSASGMSYNEQFF.

The chain employs TRBV28 and TRBJ2-7; 8 bases match TRBD2. The CDR3 sequence is 12 residues long. The V gene's germline CDR1 is MDHEN and CDR2 SYDVKM. V shed 6 bases and J 7 bases; nucleotides not matched to a gene: 5. This CDR3 reads CASSLVAGEQYF. CDR3 nucleotides: TGTGCCAGCAGCCTAGTAGCGGGAGAGCAGTACTTC.

V gene TRBV6-5 combines with J gene TRBJ1-5, with 7 bases that match TRBD1. The CDR3 totals 13 residues. The trim removed 8 bases at V and 6 bases at J, leaving 7 bases unmatched. Germline CDR1 is MNHEY and CDR2 is SVGAGI. In nucleotides, the CDR3 is TGTGCCAGCCGAGGACAGGCCGGTCAGCCCCAGCATTTT. Translating gives CASRGQAGQPQHF.

This sequence joins TRBV5-1 and TRBJ2-1; tentative D call: TRBD1 (6 bases). Looked up from germline, CDR1 is SGHRS and CDR2 is YFSETQ. The length of the CDR3 is 15 residues. Trimming removed 6 bases at V and 9 bases at J, with 22 bases between. The DNA for the CDR3 is TGCGCCAGCACCAGGGGCGGACCCTCGTTTACTGAGCAGTTCTTC. Residues: CASTRGGPSFTEQFF.

The J gene is TRBJ2-5, the V gene TRBV7-9; 10 bases align to TRBD2. The CDR3 is made up of 16 amino acids. The trim removed 2 bases at V and 5 bases at J, leaving 8 bases unmatched. CDR1 SEHNR and CDR2 FQNEAQ come from the germline V gene (reference sequence). CDR3 DNA sequence: TGTGCCAGCAGCTTATCTCTAGCGGGAGTGGTGGAGACCCAGTACTTC. As protein: CASSLSLAGVVETQYF.

The gene calls are TRBV10-2 and TRBJ1-4; 8 nucleotides line up with TRBD1. CDR3 length: 14 residues. The ends lost 3 bases at V and 7 bases at J; junction bases unmatched: 4. CDR1 WSHSY and CDR2 SAAADI come from the germline V gene. The CDR3 protein is CASSDPGGTEKLFF. The CDR3 region has the DNA TGCGCCAGCAGTGACCCAGGGGGCACTGAAAAACTGTTTTTT.

This clone was counted once. The chain uses TRBV30 and TRBJ1-2, with 10 bases identical to TRBD1. CDR1 is GTSNPN and CDR2 is SVGIG in the germline V gene (reference sequence). There are 19 residues in the CDR3. Germline trimming cut 5 bases from V and 3 bases from J; bases unmatched to any gene: 21. The CDR3 coding sequence is TGTGCCTGGTCCCGACTTTACCGGGACAGGGGTAAGACCGACTATGGCTACACCTTC. It specifies CAWSRLYRDRGKTDYGYTF. Combining the CDR3 with reference TRBV30 and TRBJ1-2 gives the whole variable domain SQTIHQWPATLVQPVGSPLSLECTVEGTSNPNLYWYRQAAGRGLQLLFYSVGIGQISSEVPQNLSASRPQDRQFILSSKKLLLSDSGFYLCAWSRLYRDRGKTDYGYTFGSGTRLTVV.

The genes are TRBV5-8 and TRBJ1-2, with 7 bases fitting TRBD1. The CDR3 is 15 amino acids. The germline CDR1 and CDR2 sequences are SGHTS and YDEGEE. V lost 7 bases and J lost 8; bases outside the gene matches: 17. DNA of the CDR3: TGTGCCAGCGAAGAGCGCACAAGGGGGCGCTTAGGCTACACCTTC. It yields the protein CASEERTRGRLGYTF.

The chain couples TRBV18 to TRBJ2-1; 14 nucleotides align to TRBD2. CDR1 is KGHSH and CDR2 is LQKENI in the germline V gene. Trimming at V came to 5 bases and at J to 8 bases, leaving 11 bases not matched to a gene. The CDR3 is made up of 17 amino acids. The CDR3 sequence: CASSSGLAGGVRDEQFF. The CDR3 nucleotides read TGTGCCAGCTCATCAGGACTAGCGGGAGGAGTTCGCGATGAGCAGTTCTTC.

The chain recombines TRBV30 with TRBJ1-2; D is uncertain. The V gene lost 7 bases and the J gene lost 4 bases, with 22 bases spanning the gap. The CDR3 runs 15 residues. Germline CDR1 and CDR2: GTSNPN and SVGIG (reference sequence). CDR3: CASGVAGSPSYGYTF. The CDR3 coding sequence is TGTGCCTCTGGAGTGGCCGGGAGTCCTAGCTATGGCTACACCTTC.

The chain couples TRBV5-1 to TRBJ1-1, with TRBD1 as a possible D gene (5 bases). The CDR3 runs 16 residues. Germline CDR1 is SGHRS and CDR2 is YFSETQ. V lost 4 bases, J lost 5 bases, and 21 bases lay in between. CDR3 residues: CASSLSPGSRGTEAFF. Written as DNA, the CDR3 is TGCGCCAGCAGCCTCAGTCCGGGCTCTAGGGGAACTGAAGCTTTCTTT.

The chain joins TRBV18 to TRBJ2-2, with a possible D match to TRBD2 (5 bases). CDR1 and CDR2 (germline): KGHSH, LQKENI. V was clipped by 1 base and J by 3 bases, with 15 bases between them. CDR3 length: 17 amino acids. CDR3 in amino acids: CASSPRSGLTDTGELFF. CDR3 DNA: TGTGCCAGCTCACCACGGTCGGGGTTAACGGACACCGGGGAGCTGTTTTTT.

The chain is built from TRBV7-6 and TRBJ1-2; a weak D match, TRBD1 (6 bases). Germline V gives CDR1 SGHVS, CDR2 FNYEAQ. The CDR3 is 16 residues long. V was trimmed by 5 bases and J by 7 bases, leaving 23 bases between them. The CDR3 nucleotides read TGTGCCAGCAGCCCAACGGTCAGGGGAGCCAGTGTTGGCTACACCTTC. Its translation is CASSPTVRGASVGYTF.

This clone was seen once. The chain recombines TRBV7-9 with TRBJ2-5; 7 bases fit TRBD2. CDR1 SEHNR and CDR2 FQNEAQ come from the germline V gene (reference sequence). The V segment lost 0 bases and the J segment 2 bases; nucleotides outside the gene matches: 6. CDR3 length: 16 residues. The CDR3 loop is CASSLAGGGWQETQYF. DNA of the CDR3: TGTGCCAGCAGCTTAGCGGGCGGGGGTTGGCAAGAGACCCAGTACTTC.

This chain joins TRBV7-8 and TRBJ2-3; 9 positions match TRBD2. The CDR3 sequence is 16 residues long. Germline trimming cut 1 base from V and 2 bases from J; bases unmatched to any gene: 4. Germline values: CDR1 SGHVS, CDR2 FQNEAQ. The CDR3 sequence: CASSLGVAGATDTQYF. The CDR3 nucleotides read TGTGCCAGCAGCTTAGGGGTAGCGGGGGCCACAGATACGCAGTATTTT.

This sequence joins TRBV5-1 and TRBJ1-1; no firm D call. Trimming stripped 4 bases from V and 1 base from J, with 8 bases between. Looked up from germline, CDR1 is SGHRS and CDR2 is YFSETQ. The CDR3 is made up of 13 amino acids. The CDR3 nucleotides are TGCGCCAGCAGCGCCGGTTCGAACACTGAAGCTTTCTTT. Amino acid sequence: CASSAGSNTEAFF.

V usage is TRBV6-1 and J usage is TRBJ1-1; D remains ambiguous. Germline loops: CDR1 MNHNS, CDR2 SASEGT. Trimming shortened V by 0 bases and J by 0 bases, and 8 bases separated the two germline ends. The CDR3 is 15 amino acids. The CDR3 region is CASSEAQFMNTEAFF. CDR3 nucleotides: TGTGCCAGCAGTGAAGCCCAGTTCATGAACACTGAAGCTTTCTTT.

J is TRBJ2-5 and V is TRBV13, with D possibly being TRBD2 (6 bases). There are 20 residues in the CDR3. The V and J ends lost 1 base and 0 bases respectively, with 24 bases between them. CDR1 and CDR2 from the germline V gene are PRHDT and FYEKMQ (reference sequence). The CDR3 loop reads CASSLVVPGLVPKYQETQYF. In DNA, the CDR3 is TGTGCCAGCAGCTTAGTGGTTCCGGGACTCGTACCCAAATACCAAGAGACCCAGTACTTC.

The rearrangement links TRBV6-1 to TRBJ2-1; TRBD2 matches 7 bases. The germline gives CDR1 MNHNS, CDR2 SASEGT. Losses at the gene ends were 1 base for V and 7 bases for J; bases not matched to a gene: 4. The CDR3 length is 14 residues. The CDR3: CASSEGTRLNEQFF. The CDR3 DNA sequence: TGTGCCAGCAGTGAAGGGACTAGATTAAATGAGCAGTTCTTC.